This TCR beta chain comes out of a study of blood T cell repertoires in COVID-19. Overall study context: COVID-19 samples from acute and convalescent phases originated in the United States, Italy and Spain. T cells, B-cell-depleted T cells, or PBMCs provided the cDNA or gDNA that served as material.

Per the authors' pipeline: Reference gene primer amplification yielded estimated nucleated cell counts. Assay: immunoSEQ multiplex PCR; the TCRdb copy retains only in-frame clones and omits some. V, J and clone size are taken as reported in that table, and D and trimming were inferred from the DNA itself. This repertoire shows 160,000 or so clones, 80% to 90% found once; its top ten account for roughly 10%. CDR1 is ENHRY and CDR2 is SYGVKD in the germline V gene. This CDR3 has 16 residues. Unmatched junction bases numbered 8, after V lost 4 bases and J lost 7 bases. V is TRBV10-3 and J is TRBJ2-2, with 11 nucleotides matching TRBD2. The sample was peripheral blood. This TCR was recovered from a human donor in a cohort sampled during active COVID-19. The CDR3 region is CAISVSLAGVNGELFF. The CDR3 DNA reads TGTGCCATCAGTGTATCACTAGCGGGAGTTAACGGGGAGCTGTTTTTT.